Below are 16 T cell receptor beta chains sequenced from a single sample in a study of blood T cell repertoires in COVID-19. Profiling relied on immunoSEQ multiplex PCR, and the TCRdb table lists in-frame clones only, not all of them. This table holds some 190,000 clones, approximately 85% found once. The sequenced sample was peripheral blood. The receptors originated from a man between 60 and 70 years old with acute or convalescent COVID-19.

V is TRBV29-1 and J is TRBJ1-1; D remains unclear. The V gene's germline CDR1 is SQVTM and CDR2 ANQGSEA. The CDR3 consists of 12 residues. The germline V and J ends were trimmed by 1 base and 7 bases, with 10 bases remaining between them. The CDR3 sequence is CSVEGRSDEAFF. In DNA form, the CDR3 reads TGCAGCGTTGAAGGCCGAAGCGATGAAGCTTTCTTT.

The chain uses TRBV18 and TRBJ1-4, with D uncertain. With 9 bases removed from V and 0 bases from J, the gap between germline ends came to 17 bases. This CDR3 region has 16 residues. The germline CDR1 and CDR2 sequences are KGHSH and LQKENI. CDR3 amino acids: CASQSPHSATNEKLFF. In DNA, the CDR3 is TGTGCCAGTCAATCACCCCACTCCGCAACTAATGAAAAACTGTTTTTT.

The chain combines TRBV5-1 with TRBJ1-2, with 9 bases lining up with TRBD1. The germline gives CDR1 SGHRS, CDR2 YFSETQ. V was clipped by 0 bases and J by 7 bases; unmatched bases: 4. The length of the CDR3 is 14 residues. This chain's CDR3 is CASSLGQGEGGYTF. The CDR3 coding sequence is TGCGCCAGCAGCTTGGGACAGGGGGAAGGTGGCTACACCTTC.

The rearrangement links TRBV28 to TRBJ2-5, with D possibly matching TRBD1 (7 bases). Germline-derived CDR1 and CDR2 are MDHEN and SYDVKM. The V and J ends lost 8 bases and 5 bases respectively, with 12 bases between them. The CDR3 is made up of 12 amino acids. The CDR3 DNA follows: TGTGCCAGCCAGACAGGGAGGGAGACCCAGTACTTC. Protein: CASQTGRETQYF.

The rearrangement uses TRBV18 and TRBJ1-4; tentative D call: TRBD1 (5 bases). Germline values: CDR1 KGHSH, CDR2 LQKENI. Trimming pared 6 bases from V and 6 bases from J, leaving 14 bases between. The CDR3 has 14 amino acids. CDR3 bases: TGTGCCAGCTCCAGAGGGGAGGTGGATGAAAAACTGTTTTTT. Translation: CASSRGEVDEKLFF.

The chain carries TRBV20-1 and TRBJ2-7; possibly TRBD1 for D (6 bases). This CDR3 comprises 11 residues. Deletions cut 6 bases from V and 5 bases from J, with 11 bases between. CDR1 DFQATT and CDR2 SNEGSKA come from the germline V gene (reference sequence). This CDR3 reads CSAHTGNEQYF. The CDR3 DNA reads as TGCAGTGCGCATACAGGGAACGAGCAGTACTTC.

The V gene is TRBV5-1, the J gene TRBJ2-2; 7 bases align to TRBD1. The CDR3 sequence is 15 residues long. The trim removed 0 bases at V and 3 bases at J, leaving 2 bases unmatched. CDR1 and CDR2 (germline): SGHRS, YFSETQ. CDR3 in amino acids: CASSLVGQYTGELFF. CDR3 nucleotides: TGCGCCAGCAGCTTGGTGGGACAGTACACCGGGGAGCTGTTTTTT.

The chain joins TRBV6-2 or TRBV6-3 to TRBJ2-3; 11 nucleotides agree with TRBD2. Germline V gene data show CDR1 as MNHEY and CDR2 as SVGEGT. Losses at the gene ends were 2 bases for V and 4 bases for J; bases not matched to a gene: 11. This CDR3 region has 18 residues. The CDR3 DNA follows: TGTGCCAGCAGTTACGCCTCGAACCTAGCGGGAGGTCCAGATACGCAGTATTTT. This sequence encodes CASSYASNLAGGPDTQYF.

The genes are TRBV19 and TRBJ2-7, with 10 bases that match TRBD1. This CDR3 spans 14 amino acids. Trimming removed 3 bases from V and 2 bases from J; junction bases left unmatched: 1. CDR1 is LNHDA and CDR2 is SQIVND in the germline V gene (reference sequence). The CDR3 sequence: CASSMGTGAYEQYF. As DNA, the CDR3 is TGTGCCAGTAGTATGGGGACAGGGGCCTACGAGCAGTACTTC. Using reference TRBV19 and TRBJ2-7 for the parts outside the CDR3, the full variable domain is DGGITQSPKYLFRKEGQNVTLSCEQNLNHDAMYWYRQDPGQGLRLIYYSQIVNDFQKGDIAEGYSVSREKKESFPLTVTSAQKNPTAFYLCASSMGTGAYEQYFGPGTRLTVT.

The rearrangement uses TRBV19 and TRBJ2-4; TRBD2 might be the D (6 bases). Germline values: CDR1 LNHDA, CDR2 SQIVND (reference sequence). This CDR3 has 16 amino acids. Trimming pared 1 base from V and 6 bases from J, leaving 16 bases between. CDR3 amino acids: CASSIAQRVGGNIQYF. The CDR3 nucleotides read TGTGCCAGTAGTATAGCCCAGAGGGTCGGGGGAAACATTCAGTACTTC. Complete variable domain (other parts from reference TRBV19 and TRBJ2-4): DGGITQSPKYLFRKEGQNVTLSCEQNLNHDAMYWYRQDPGQGLRLIYYSQIVNDFQKGDIAEGYSVSREKKESFPLTVTSAQKNPTAFYLCASSIAQRVGGNIQYFGAGTRLSVL.

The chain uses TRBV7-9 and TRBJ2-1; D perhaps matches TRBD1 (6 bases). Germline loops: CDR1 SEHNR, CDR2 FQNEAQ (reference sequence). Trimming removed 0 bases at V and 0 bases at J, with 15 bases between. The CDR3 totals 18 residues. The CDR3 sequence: CASSLAPGQSSSYNEQFF. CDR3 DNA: TGTGCCAGCAGCTTAGCGCCTGGACAGTCGAGCTCCTACAATGAGCAGTTCTTC.

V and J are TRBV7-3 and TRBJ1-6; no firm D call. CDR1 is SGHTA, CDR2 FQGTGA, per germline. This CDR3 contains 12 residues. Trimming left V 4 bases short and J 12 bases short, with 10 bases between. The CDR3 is CASSWRGGPLHF. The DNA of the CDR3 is TGTGCCAGCAGCTGGCGAGGTGGACCCCTCCACTTT.

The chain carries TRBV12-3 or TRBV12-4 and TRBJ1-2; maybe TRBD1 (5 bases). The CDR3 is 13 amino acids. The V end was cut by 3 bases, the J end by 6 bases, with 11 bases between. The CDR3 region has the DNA TGTGCCAGCAGTTTTCAAGGGGTTAATGGCTACACCTTC. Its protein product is CASSFQGVNGYTF.

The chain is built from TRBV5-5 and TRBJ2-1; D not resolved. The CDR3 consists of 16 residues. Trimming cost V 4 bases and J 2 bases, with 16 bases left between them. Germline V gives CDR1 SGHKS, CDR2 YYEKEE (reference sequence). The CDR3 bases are TGTGCCAGCAGCACGGCGACTCTAATTACCTACAATGAGCAGTTCTTC. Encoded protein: CASSTATLITYNEQFF. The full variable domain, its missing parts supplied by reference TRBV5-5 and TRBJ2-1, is DAGVTQSPTHLIKTRGQQVTLRCSPISGHKSVSWYQQVLGQGPQFIFQYYEKEERGRGNFPDRFSARQFPNYSSELNVNALLLGDSALYLCASSTATLITYNEQFFGPGTRLTVL.

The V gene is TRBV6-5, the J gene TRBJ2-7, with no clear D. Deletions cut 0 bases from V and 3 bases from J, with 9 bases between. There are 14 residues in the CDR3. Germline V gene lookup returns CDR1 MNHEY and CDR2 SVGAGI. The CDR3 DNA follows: TGTGCCAGCAGTTACTCGCTCCCCAGCTACGAGCAGTACTTC. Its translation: CASSYSLPSYEQYF.

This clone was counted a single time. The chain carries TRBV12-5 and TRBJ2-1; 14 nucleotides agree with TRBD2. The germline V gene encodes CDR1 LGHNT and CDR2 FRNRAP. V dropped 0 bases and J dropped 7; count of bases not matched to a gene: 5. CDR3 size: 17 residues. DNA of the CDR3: TGTGCTAGTGGTTTGGTACGTGGGACTAGCGGGAGTAATGAGCAGTTCTTC. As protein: CASGLVRGTSGSNEQFF.